These T cell receptor beta chains were read from a single sample in a study of blood T cell repertoires in COVID-19. Data came from immunoSEQ multiplex PCR; TCRdb stores just in-frame clones and leaves some out. This table has around 200,000 clones, nearly 90% appearing once. Sequencing was done on a sample of peripheral blood. These receptors all come from a woman between 18 and 29 years old who had recovered from COVID-19. Both conserved end residues are part of each CDR3. Fields, in order: clone size, J gene, D gene, V gene, CDR3 DNA, CDR3 protein. The D gene is left open where the match is weak. Where a row states a size, it is once, few, many or the class of an expanded clone; other rows omit it.

NA TRBJ1-1 NA TRBV30 TGTGCCTGGAGCAATAGAGCCCCTGAAGCTTTCTTT CAWSNRAPEAFF
NA TRBJ2-6 TRBD1 TRBV7-9 TGTGCCAGCAGAGACCTTCCGGGACAGGGGGCCAACGTCCTGACTTTC CASRDLPGQGANVLTF
NA TRBJ2-5 TRBD2 TRBV29-1 TGCAGCGTAGATGGACTAGCCGTTCCAGAGACCCAGTACTTC CSVDGLAVPETQYF
NA TRBJ1-1 NA TRBV7-2 TGTGCCAGCAGCCAGGGTCGGCGGAACACTGAAGCTTTCTTT CASSQGRRNTEAFF
NA TRBJ1-1 TRBD1 TRBV12-3/TRBV12-4 TGTGCCAGCAATAACAGGGGTACTGAAGCTTTCTTT CASNNRGTEAFF
NA TRBJ1-4 TRBD1 TRBV11-2 TGTGCCAGCAGCTTCTACCGGGACAGTAATGAAAAACTGTTTTTT CASSFYRDSNEKLFF
NA TRBJ2-2 NA TRBV5-1 TGCGCCAGCAGCTCAGGGCACCATAACTCGAACACCGGGGAGCTGTTTTTT CASSSGHHNSNTGELFF
once TRBJ2-7 TRBD2 TRBV11-2 TGTGCCAGCAGGGGAGCCGGGACTAGCGACAAATCCTACGAGCAGTACTTC CASRGAGTSDKSYEQYF
NA TRBJ1-2 NA TRBV20-1 TGCAGCAAAAAGGACAGTTATGGCTACACCTTC CSKKDSYGYTF
NA TRBJ1-3 NA TRBV6-2/TRBV6-3 TGTGCCAGCAGTTTGGGCAACACCATATATTTT CASSLGNTIYF
NA TRBJ2-7 TRBD1 TRBV19 TGTGCCAGTAGTGTGGCCGGGACAGATTACGAGCAGTACTTC CASSVAGTDYEQYF
NA TRBJ1-2 NA TRBV30 TGTGCCTGGAGTGGGGCGGGAGGCTACACCTTC CAWSGAGGYTF
NA TRBJ1-1 NA TRBV18 TGTGCCAGCTCACGCGTTTCGGGGGAAGCTTTCTTT CASSRVSGEAFF
NA TRBJ2-1 TRBD2 TRBV11-3 TGTGCCAGCAGCCCCCGCCGCGAGACTAGCGTCCATGAGCAGTTCTTC CASSPRRETSVHEQFF
NA TRBJ1-4 TRBD1 TRBV15 TGTGCCACCCAAATCGACAGGGGGACAACTAATGAAAAACTGTTTTTT CATQIDRGTTNEKLFF
once TRBJ1-6 NA TRBV7-2 TGTGCCAGCAGCTTAGCGCAGGGATTAGGCTCACCCCTCCACTTT CASSLAQGLGSPLHF
once TRBJ2-4 TRBD2 TRBV7-2 TGTGCCAGCAGCCGTGGACTAGCGGGAGTGGAAAACATTCAGTACTTC CASSRGLAGVENIQYF
NA TRBJ1-2 NA TRBV5-1 TGCGCCAGCAGCTTGGTGCGCAGGGGCGAAAGTGGCTACACCTTC CASSLVRRGESGYTF
NA TRBJ1-5 NA TRBV12-3/TRBV12-4 TGTGCCAGCAATCTCAGGGGCCAGCCCCAGCATTTT CASNLRGQPQHF
NA TRBJ2-3 NA TRBV7-2 TGTGCCAGCAGCCGCCTGCAGGGTTTTGGCGGCACAGATACGCAGTATTTT CASSRLQGFGGTDTQYF
NA TRBJ2-3 TRBD1 TRBV19 TGTGCCAGTAGTAAAAGTCGCAGGGGGTGGACAGATACGCAGTATTTT CASSKSRRGWTDTQYF
NA TRBJ2-7 NA TRBV24-1 TGTGCCACCAGTCCGGGAGTGGGCGAGCAGTACTTC CATSPGVGEQYF
NA TRBJ2-6 TRBD1 TRBV29-1 TGCAGCGCCGCGGGACAGGGGGCGCCTGGGGCCAACGTCCTGACTTTC CSAAGQGAPGANVLTF
NA TRBJ1-6 NA TRBV7-2 TGTGCCAGCAGCTTAAAGGTGGGAGGGAGTAATTCACCCCTCCACTTT CASSLKVGGSNSPLHF
NA TRBJ2-7 NA TRBV9 TGTGCCAGCAGCGTAGGGGCAGACTACGAGCAGTACTTC CASSVGADYEQYF
NA TRBJ1-1 TRBD1 TRBV2 TGTGCCAGCGGATGGACAGGGAACACTGAAGCTTTCTTT CASGWTGNTEAFF
once TRBJ1-1 TRBD1 TRBV29-1 TGCAGCGTCCTTACGGACAGGGCAGAAGCTTTCTTT CSVLTDRAEAFF
once TRBJ2-7 TRBD1 TRBV27 TGTGCCAGCAGCATTACAGGGGAAGCCTACTACGAGCAGTACTTC CASSITGEAYYEQYF
NA TRBJ1-1 NA TRBV6-5 TGTGCCAGCAGTTACGACAGAAACACTGAAGCTTTCTTT CASSYDRNTEAFF
few TRBJ1-2 NA TRBV2 TGTGCCAGCAGTGAATGGGAGCTTTCTGGCACCTTC CASSEWELSGTF
few TRBJ1-1 TRBD1 TRBV2 TGTGCCAGCCGGGACAGAGAAGCTTTCTTT CASRDREAFF
NA TRBJ2-7 TRBD1 TRBV29-1 TGCAGCGTTATAGGACAGGGGCTTTCCTACGAGCAGTACTTC CSVIGQGLSYEQYF
NA TRBJ1-1 NA TRBV9 TGTGCCAGCAGCCCCTCGAGTGGCGGACAGACCGATGAGGCTTTCTTT CASSPSSGGQTDEAFF
NA TRBJ1-1 NA TRBV13 TGTGCCAGCAGCTACCGCCGGGAGAACACTGAAGCTTTCTTT CASSYRRENTEAFF
NA TRBJ2-3 TRBD1 TRBV13 TGTGCCAGCAGCTCCGGGACAGGATATTTCACAGATACGCAGTATTTT CASSSGTGYFTDTQYF
NA TRBJ2-5 TRBD1 TRBV6-6 TGTGCCAGCAGTTACCCGACAGGGGGCGGGGAGACCCAGTACTTC CASSYPTGGGETQYF
NA TRBJ1-2 TRBD1 TRBV9 TGTGCCAGCAGCGAAGGGGAGACAGGGGATGGCTACACCTTC CASSEGETGDGYTF
NA TRBJ1-5 NA TRBV19 TGTGCCAGTAGTATCGGGCAGGGTGGCAATCAGCCCCAGCATTTT CASSIGQGGNQPQHF
NA TRBJ2-7 TRBD1 TRBV11-2 TGTGCCAGCAGCCCCGGGACAGGGTGGGTGTACGAGCAGTACTTC CASSPGTGWVYEQYF
NA TRBJ2-3 NA TRBV9 TGTGCCAGCAGCGCAAGCACAGATACGCAGTATTTT CASSASTDTQYF
once TRBJ2-1 NA TRBV5-1 TGCGCCAGCAGCTTTTTGAGCTCCTACAATGAGCAGTTCTTC CASSFLSSYNEQFF
NA TRBJ2-7 NA TRBV7-9 TGTGCCAGCAGCTTAGCGGACGCGACAGCCGACTTC CASSLADATADF
NA TRBJ2-7 NA TRBV25-1 TGTGCCAGCAGTGACAGGGTCAACGAGCAGTACTTC CASSDRVNEQYF
NA TRBJ2-5 NA TRBV19 TGTGCCAGTAGTAATCAGGGAGGAGAGACCCAGTACTTC CASSNQGGETQYF
NA TRBJ2-1 TRBD2 TRBV9 TGTGCCAGCAGCGTAGCTAGCGGGAGGTCCTACAATGAGCAGTTCTTC CASSVASGRSYNEQFF
NA TRBJ2-1 NA TRBV6-2/TRBV6-3 TGTGCCAGCAGTGGCTACAGGGTACTCCGTGGGGAGCAGTTCTTC CASSGYRVLRGEQFF
NA TRBJ1-1 NA TRBV4-1 TGCGCCAGCACCTCACTATGGACAGCTGAAGCTTTCTTT CASTSLWTAEAFF
NA TRBJ1-6 TRBD1 TRBV5-6 TGTGCCAGCAACAACAGGGGGAATTCACCCCTCCACTTT CASNNRGNSPLHF
NA TRBJ1-1 NA TRBV5-6 TGTGCCAGCAGCTTGGGACAGGCTGTAGATTTCTTT CASSLGQAVDFF
few TRBJ1-1 TRBD1 TRBV19 TGTGCCAGTAGCAGACAGGGTTTTGTGAACACTGAAGCTTTCTTT CASSRQGFVNTEAFF
NA TRBJ1-4 NA TRBV12-3/TRBV12-4 TGTGCCAGCAGTTTTGGTTCGGGAGAAAAACTGTTTTTT CASSFGSGEKLFF
once TRBJ2-1 TRBD1 TRBV7-2 TGTGCCAGCAGCGCGGACAGGGTCGATGAGCAGTTCTTC CASSADRVDEQFF
NA TRBJ2-7 NA TRBV24-1 TGTGCCACCAGTGATTTGTGGTTTCAGCTAAAGCGGGCTTCCTCCTACGAGCAGTACTTC CATSDLWFQLKRASSYEQYF
few TRBJ2-7 NA TRBV27 TGTGCCAGCAGTTTACGTCAGTCCTACGAGCAGTACTTC CASSLRQSYEQYF